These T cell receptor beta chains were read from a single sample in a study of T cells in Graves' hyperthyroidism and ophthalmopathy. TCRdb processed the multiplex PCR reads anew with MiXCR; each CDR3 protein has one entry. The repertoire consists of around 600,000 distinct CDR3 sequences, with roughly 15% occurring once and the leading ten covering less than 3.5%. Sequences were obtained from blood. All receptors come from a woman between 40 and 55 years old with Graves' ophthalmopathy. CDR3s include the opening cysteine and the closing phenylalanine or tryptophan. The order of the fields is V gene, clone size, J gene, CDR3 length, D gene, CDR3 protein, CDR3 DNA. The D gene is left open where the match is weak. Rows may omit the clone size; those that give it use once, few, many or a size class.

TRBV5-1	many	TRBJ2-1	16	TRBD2	CASSLASGGALNEQFF	TGCGCCAGCAGCTTGGCAAGCGGGGGGGCCCTAAATGAGCAGTTCTTC
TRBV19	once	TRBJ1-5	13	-	CATGPGIGQPQHF	TGTGCCACCGGACCAGGGATCGGTCAGCCCCAGCATTTT
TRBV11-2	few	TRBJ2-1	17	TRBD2	CASSLGPLAGGGYEQFF	TGTGCCAGCAGCTTAGGTCCCCTCGCGGGGGGAGGATATGAGCAGTTCTTC
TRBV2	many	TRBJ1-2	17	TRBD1	CASSRSLRGPVNYGYTF	TGTGCCAGCAGTCGCTCCTTGAGGGGGCCGGTTAACTATGGCTACACCTTC
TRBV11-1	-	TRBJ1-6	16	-	CASSLAVTVSNSPLHF	TGTGCCAGCAGCTTGGCGGTGACAGTAAGTAATTCACCCCTCCACTTT
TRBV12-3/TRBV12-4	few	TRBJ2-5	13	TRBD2	CASGIGGGRAQYF	TGTGCCAGTGGAATTGGCGGGGGGAGGGCCCAGTACTTC
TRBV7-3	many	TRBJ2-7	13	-	CASSLTLRGPQYF	TGTGCCAGCAGCTTAACCCTCAGGGGTCCGCAGTACTTC
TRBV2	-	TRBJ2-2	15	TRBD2	CASRVAGGHTGELFF	TGTGCCAGCAGGGTAGCGGGGGGTCACACCGGGGAGCTGTTTTTT
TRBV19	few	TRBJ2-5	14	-	CASSGQQGGGTQYF	TGTGCCAGTAGCGGACAACAGGGTGGTGGGACCCAGTACTTC
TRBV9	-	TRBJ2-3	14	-	CASSVIPGEDTQYF	TGTGCCAGCAGCGTCATTCCTGGCGAAGATACGCAGTATTTT
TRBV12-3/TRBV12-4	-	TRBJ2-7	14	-	CASSPRLGNYEQYF	TGTGCCAGCAGTCCTAGATTGGGGAACTACGAGCAGTACTTC
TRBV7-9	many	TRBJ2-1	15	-	CASSLTTGNYNEQFF	TGTGCCAGCAGCTTGACAACAGGGAACTACAATGAGCAGTTCTTC
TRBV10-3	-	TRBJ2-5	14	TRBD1	CAISEDRAPETQYF	TGTGCCATCAGTGAGGACAGGGCCCCAGAGACCCAGTACTTC
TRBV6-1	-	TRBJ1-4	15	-	CASSPPQAINEKLLF	TGTGCCAGCAGTCCCCCGCAGGCGATTAATGAAAAACTGCTTTTT
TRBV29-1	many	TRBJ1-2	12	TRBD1	CSAGQGGYGYTF	TGCAGCGCCGGACAGGGGGGCTATGGCTACACCTTC
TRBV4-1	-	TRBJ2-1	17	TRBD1	CASSHLLGQGAGNEQFF	TGCGCCAGCAGCCACTTACTGGGACAGGGGGCCGGCAATGAGCAGTTCTTC
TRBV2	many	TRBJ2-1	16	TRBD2	CASSKTSVWSYNEQFF	TGTGCCAGCAGTAAGACTAGCGTTTGGTCCTACAATGAGCAGTTCTTC
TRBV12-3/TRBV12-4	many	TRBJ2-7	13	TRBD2	CASSERGGYEQYF	TGTGCCAGCAGCGAGCGGGGAGGGTACGAGCAGTACTTC
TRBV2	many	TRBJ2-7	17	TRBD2	CASSGTFFLAASGEQYF	TGTGCCAGCAGCGGGACTTTCTTCCTAGCGGCTTCCGGCGAGCAGTACTTC
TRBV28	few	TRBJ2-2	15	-	CASSPSPGSSRELFF	TGTGCCAGCAGTCCATCTCCCGGGAGTTCTAGGGAGCTGTTTTTT
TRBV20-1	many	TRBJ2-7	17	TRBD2	CSARDRRLAGPSYEQYF	TGCAGTGCTAGAGATCGGAGGCTAGCGGGACCCTCCTACGAGCAGTACTTC
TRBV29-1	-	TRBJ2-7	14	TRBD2	CSVAWTSGSDEQYF	TGCAGCGTTGCTTGGACTAGCGGGAGTGACGAGCAGTACTTC
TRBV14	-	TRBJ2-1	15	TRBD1	CASSRDRGLSNEQFF	TGTGCCAGCAGCCGGGACAGGGGGCTGAGTAATGAGCAGTTCTTC
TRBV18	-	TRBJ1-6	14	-	CASSPAGENSPLHF	TGTGCCAGCTCACCAGCAGGGGAGAATTCACCCCTCCACTTT
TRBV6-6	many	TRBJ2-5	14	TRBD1	CASSYRNRGETQYF	TGTGCCAGCAGTTACAGGAACAGGGGAGAGACCCAGTACTTC
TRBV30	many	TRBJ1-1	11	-	CAWSDLYEAFF	TGTGCCTGGAGTGATCTTTATGAAGCTTTCTTT
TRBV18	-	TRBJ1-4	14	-	CASSPQGFGEKLFF	TGTGCCAGCTCACCACAGGGGTTTGGGGAAAAACTGTTTTTT
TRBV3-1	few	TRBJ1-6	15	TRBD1	CASSARDRAHSPLHF	TGTGCCAGCAGCGCCCGGGACAGGGCCCATTCACCCCTCCACTTT
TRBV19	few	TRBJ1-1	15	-	CASSIGRTSNTEAFF	TGTGCCAGTAGTATCGGTAGGACATCGAACACTGAAGCTTTCTTT
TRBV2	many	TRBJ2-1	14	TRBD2	CASSGLAVGNEQFF	TGTGCCAGCTCAGGACTAGCGGTGGGAAATGAGCAGTTCTTC
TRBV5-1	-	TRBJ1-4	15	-	CASSRNMGGDEKLFF	TGCGCCAGCAGCCGGAATATGGGCGGTGATGAAAAACTGTTTTTT
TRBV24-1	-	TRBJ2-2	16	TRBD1	CATSEPRQGLTGELFF	TGTGCCACCAGTGAACCCCGACAGGGGTTGACCGGGGAGCTGTTTTTT
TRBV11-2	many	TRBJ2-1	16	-	CASSLVGVSSYNEQFF	TGTGCCAGCAGCTTAGTCGGGGTTTCCTCCTACAATGAGCAGTTCTTC
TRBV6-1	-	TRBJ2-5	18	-	CASILGPGTYAISQAQYF	TGTGCCAGCATATTGGGGCCTGGGACTTATGCCATCTCGCAGGCCCAGTACTTC
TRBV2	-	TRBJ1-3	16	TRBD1	CASSTGQVPSGNTIYF	TGTGCCAGCAGCACCGGACAGGTCCCCTCTGGAAACACCATATATTTT
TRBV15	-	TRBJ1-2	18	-	CATSRDNPMGVKGYGYTF	TGTGCCACCAGCAGAGATAACCCCATGGGGGTAAAGGGCTATGGCTACACCTTC
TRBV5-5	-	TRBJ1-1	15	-	CASSSRRLVNTEAFF	TGTGCCAGCAGCTCAAGGCGCCTCGTCAACACTGAAGCTTTCTTT